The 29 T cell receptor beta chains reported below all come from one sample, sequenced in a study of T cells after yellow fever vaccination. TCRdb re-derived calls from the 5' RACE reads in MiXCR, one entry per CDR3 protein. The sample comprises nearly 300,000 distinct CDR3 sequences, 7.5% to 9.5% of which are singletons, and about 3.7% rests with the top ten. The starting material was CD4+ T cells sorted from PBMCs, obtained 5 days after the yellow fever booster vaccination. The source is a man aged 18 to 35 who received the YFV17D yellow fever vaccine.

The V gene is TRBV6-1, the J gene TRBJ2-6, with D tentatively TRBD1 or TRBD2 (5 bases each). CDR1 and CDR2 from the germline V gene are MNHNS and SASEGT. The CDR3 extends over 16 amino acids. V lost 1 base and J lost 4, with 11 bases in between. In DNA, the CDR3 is TGTGCCAGCAGTGAAGGGGGGTTTGCGGGGGCCAACGTCCTGACTTTC. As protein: CASSEGGFAGANVLTF.

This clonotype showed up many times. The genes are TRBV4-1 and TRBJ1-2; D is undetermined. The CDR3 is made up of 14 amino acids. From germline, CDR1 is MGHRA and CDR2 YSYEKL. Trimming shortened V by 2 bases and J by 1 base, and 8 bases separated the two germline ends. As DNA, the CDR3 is TGCGCCAGCAGCCAACACAGTTTTAACTATGGCTACACCTTC. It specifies CASSQHSFNYGYTF.

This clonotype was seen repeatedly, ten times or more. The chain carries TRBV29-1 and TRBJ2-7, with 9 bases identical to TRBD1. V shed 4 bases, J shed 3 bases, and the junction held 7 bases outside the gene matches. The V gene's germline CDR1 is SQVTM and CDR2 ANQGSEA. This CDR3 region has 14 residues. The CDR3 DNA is TGCAGCGTTGTGGGACAGGGAGGGTTCTACGAGCAGTACTTC. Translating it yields CSVVGQGGFYEQYF.

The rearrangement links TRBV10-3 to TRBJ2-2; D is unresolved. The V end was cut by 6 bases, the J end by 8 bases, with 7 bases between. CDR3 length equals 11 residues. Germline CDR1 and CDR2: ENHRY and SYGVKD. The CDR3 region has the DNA TGTGCCATCAGACTCTCGGGGGAGCTGTTTTTT. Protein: CAIRLSGELFF.

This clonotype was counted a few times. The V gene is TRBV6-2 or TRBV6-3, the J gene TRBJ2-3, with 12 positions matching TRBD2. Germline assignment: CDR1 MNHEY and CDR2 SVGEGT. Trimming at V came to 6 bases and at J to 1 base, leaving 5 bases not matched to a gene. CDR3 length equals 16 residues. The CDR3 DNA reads TGTGCCAGCAGCCAACTAGCGGGGGGCCGCACAGATACGCAGTATTTT. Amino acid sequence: CASSQLAGGRTDTQYF.

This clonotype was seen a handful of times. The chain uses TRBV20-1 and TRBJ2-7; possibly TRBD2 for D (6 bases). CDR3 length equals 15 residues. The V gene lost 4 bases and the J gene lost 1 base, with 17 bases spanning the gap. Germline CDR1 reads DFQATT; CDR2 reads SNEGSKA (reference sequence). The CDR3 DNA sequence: TGCAGTGCTATTAAACCGCGGGAAACTTCCTACGAGCAGTACTTC. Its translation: CSAIKPRETSYEQYF.

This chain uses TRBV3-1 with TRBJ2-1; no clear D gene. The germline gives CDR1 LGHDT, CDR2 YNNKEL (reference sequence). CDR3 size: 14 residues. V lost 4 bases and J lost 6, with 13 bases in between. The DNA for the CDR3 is TGTGCCAGCAGCCTGGCCCCCCTTGTCAATGAGCAGTTCTTC. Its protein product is CASSLAPLVNEQFF.

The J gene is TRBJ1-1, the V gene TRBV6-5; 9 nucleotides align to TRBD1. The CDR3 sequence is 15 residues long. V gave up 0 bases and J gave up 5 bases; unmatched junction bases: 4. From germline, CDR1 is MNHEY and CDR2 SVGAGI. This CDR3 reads CASSYSGQGWTEAFF. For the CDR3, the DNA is TGTGCCAGCAGTTACTCTGGACAGGGGTGGACTGAAGCTTTCTTT.

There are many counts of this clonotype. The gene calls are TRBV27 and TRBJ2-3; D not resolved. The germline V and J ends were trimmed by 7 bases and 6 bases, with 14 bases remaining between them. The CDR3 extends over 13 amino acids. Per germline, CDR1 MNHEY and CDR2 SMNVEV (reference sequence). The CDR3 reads CASTSENSDTQYF. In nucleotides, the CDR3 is TGTGCCAGCACTTCCGAAAACTCCGATACGCAGTATTTT.

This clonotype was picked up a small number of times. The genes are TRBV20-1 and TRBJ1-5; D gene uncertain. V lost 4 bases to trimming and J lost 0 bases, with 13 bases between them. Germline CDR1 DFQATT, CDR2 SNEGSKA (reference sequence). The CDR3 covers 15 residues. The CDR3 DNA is TGCAGTGCTAATGGACGACCATATAGCAATCAGCCCCAGCATTTT. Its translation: CSANGRPYSNQPQHF.

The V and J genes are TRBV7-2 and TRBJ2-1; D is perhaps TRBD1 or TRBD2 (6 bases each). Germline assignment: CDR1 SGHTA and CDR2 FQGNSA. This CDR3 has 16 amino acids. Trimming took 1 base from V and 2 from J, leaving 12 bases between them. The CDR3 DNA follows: TGTGCCAGCAGCTTAGGTCCCGGGGGCCCCTACAATGAGCAGTTCTTC. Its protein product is CASSLGPGGPYNEQFF.

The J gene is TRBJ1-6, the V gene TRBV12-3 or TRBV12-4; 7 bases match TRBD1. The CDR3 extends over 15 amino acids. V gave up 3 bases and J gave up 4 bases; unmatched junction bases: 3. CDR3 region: CASSLGQNYNSPLHF. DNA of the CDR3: TGTGCCAGCAGTTTGGGACAGAATTATAATTCACCCCTCCACTTT.

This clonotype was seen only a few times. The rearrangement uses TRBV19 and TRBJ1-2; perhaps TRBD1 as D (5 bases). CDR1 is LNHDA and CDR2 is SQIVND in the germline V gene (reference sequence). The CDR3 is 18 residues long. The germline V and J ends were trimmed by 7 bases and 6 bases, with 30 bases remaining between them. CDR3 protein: CASMKGAGSLDDKNGYTF. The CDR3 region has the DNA TGTGCCAGTATGAAAGGGGCAGGGTCCTTGGACGATAAGAATGGCTACACCTTC.

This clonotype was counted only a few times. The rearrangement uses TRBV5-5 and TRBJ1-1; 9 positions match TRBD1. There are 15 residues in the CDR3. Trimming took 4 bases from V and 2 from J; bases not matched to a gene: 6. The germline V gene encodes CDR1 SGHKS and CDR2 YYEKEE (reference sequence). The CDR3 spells CASSPGQGHNTEAFF. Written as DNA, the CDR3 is TGTGCCAGCAGCCCGGGACAGGGTCACAACACTGAAGCTTTCTTT.

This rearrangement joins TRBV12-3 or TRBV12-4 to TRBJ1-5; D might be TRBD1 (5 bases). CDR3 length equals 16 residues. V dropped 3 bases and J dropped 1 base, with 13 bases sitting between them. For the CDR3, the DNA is TGTGCCAGCAGTTTTTTGGAGGGGCCGAGCAATCAGCCCCAGCATTTT. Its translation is CASSFLEGPSNQPQHF.

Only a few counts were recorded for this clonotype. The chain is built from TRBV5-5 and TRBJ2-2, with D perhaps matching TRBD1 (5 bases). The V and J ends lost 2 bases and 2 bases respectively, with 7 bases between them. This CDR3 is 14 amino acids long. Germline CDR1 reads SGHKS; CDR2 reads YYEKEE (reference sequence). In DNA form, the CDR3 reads TGTGCCAGCAGCTTCGACAGTAACACCGGGGAGCTGTTTTTT. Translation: CASSFDSNTGELFF.

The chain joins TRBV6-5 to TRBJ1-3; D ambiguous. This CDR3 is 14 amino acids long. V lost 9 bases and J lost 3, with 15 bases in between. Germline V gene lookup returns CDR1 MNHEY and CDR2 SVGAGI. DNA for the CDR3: TGTGCCAGTTTCGAAGACTTTTATGGAAACACCATATATTTT. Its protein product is CASFEDFYGNTIYF.

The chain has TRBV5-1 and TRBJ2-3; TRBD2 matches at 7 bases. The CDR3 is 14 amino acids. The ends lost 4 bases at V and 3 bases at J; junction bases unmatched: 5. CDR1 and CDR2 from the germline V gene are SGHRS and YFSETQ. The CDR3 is CASSRTRGTDTQYF. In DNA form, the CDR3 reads TGCGCCAGCAGCCGCACGCGGGGGACAGATACGCAGTATTTT.

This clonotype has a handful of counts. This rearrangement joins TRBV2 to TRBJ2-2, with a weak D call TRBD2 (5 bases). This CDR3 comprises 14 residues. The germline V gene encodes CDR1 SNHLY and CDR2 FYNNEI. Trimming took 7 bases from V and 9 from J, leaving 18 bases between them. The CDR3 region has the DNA TGTGCCAGCACCCCGAGGGCCAGCGGCCGGGAGCTGTTTTTT. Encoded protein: CASTPRASGRELFF.

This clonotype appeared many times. Here the CDR3 DNA reads TGTGCCAGCAGCCGCGTGAGAAGCACAGATACGCAGTATTTT. This encodes CASSRVRSTDTQYF. The chain recombines TRBV5-6 with TRBJ2-3; no clear D. The germline V gene has CDR1 SGHDT and CDR2 YYEEEE. Trimming removed 4 bases at V and 0 bases at J, with 9 bases between. CDR3 length: 14 amino acids.

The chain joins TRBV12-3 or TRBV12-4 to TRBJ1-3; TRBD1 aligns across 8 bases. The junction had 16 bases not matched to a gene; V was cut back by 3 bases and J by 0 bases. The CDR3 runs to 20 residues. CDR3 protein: CASSFRSPRLTGGSGNTIYF. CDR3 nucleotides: TGTGCCAGCAGTTTCAGATCTCCCAGGTTAACAGGGGGCTCTGGAAACACCATATATTTT.

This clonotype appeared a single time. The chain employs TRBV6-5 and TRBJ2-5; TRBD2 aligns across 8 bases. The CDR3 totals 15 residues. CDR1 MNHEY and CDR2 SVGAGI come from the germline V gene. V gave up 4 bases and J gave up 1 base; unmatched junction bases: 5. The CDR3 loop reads CASSFLAGAQETQYF. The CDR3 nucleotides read TGTGCCAGCAGTTTCCTAGCGGGCGCCCAAGAGACCCAGTACTTC.

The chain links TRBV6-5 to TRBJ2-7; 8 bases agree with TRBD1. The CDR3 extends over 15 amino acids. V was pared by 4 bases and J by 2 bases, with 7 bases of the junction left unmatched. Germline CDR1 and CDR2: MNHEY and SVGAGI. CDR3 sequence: CASSSPGTGTYEQYF. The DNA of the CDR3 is TGTGCCAGCAGTTCACCAGGGACAGGAACCTACGAGCAGTACTTC.

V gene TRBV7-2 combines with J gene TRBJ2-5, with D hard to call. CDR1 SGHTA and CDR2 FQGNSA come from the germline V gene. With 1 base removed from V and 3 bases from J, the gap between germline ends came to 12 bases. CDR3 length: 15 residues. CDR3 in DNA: TGTGCCAGCAGCTTAGTCTGGGCAGGAGAAGAGACCCAGTACTTC. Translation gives CASSLVWAGEETQYF.

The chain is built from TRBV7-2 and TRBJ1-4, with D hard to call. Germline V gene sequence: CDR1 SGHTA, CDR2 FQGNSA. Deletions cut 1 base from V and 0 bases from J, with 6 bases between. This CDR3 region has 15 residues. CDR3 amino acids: CASSLVGATNEKLFF. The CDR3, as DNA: TGTGCCAGCAGCTTAGTTGGCGCAACTAATGAAAAACTGTTTTTT.

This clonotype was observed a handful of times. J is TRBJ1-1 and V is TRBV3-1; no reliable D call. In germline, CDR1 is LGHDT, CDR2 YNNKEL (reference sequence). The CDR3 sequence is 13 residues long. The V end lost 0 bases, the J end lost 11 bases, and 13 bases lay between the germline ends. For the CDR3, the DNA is TGTGCCAGCAGCCAAGATCTTGGCAGGTCCGCTTTCTTT. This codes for CASSQDLGRSAFF.

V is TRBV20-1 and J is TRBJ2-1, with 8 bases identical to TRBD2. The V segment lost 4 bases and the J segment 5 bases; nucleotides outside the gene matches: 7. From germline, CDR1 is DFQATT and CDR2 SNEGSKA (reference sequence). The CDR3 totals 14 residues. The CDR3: CSAKRGSPDNEQFF. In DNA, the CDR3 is TGCAGTGCTAAGCGGGGGTCCCCCGACAATGAGCAGTTCTTC.

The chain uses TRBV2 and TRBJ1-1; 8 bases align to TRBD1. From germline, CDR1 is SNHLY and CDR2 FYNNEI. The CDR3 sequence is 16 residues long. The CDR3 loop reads CATRSEGGQVYTEAFF. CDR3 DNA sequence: TGTGCTACCAGGTCGGAGGGGGGACAGGTTTACACTGAAGCTTTCTTT.

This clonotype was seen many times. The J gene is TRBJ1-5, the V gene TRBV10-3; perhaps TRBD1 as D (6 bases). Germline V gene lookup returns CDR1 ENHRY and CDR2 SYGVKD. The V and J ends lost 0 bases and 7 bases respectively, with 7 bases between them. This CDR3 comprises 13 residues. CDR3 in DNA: TGTGCCATCAGTGAGTCAGGGGGGCAGCCCCAGCATTTT. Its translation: CAISESGGQPQHF.